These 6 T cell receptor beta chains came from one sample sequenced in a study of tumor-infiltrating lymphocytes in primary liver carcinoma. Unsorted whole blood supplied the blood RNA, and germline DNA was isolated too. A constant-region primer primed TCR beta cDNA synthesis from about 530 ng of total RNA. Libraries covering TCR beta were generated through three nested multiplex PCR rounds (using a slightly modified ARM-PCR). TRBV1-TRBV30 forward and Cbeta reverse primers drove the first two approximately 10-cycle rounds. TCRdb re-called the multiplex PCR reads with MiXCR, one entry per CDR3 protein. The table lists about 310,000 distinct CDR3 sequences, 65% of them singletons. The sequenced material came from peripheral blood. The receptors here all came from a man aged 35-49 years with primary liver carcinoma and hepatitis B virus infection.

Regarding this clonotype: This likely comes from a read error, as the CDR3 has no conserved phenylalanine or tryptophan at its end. CDR3 DNA: TGTGCCAGCAGCGGGACCCACTCGGACACCATATATCTT. Amino acids: CASSGTHSDTIYL. The chain carries TRBV6-2 or TRBV6-3 and TRBJ1-3, with D possibly matching TRBD1 (5 bases). The germline V gene has CDR1 MNHEY and CDR2 SVGEGT. V was trimmed by 6 bases and J by 8 bases, leaving 14 bases between them. The CDR3 has 13 residues.

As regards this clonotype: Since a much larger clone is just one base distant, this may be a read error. As DNA, the CDR3 is TGTGCCAGCAGCCGAAGGTCCACCGGGGAGCTGTTTTTT. This gives the protein CASSRRSTGELFF. The chain carries TRBV11-2 and TRBJ2-2, with D unclear. Trimming left V 5 bases short and J 4 bases short, with 8 bases between. Germline V CDR1 and CDR2: SGHAT, FQNNGV. The CDR3 is made up of 13 amino acids.

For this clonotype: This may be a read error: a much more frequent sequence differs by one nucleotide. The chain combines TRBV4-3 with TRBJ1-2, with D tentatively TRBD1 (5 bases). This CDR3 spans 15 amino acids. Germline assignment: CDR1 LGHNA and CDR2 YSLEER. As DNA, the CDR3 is TGCGCCAGCAGCCAAGAAGGGACGGGACTAGTCGGCTACATCTTC. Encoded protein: CASSQEGTGLVGYIF.

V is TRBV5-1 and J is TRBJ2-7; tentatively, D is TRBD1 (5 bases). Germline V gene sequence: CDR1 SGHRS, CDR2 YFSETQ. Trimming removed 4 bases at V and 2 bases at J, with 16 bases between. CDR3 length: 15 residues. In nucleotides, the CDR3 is TGCGCCAGCAGCCGTGGGTACAGGACCACCTACGAGCAGTACTTC. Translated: CASSRGYRTTYEQYF.

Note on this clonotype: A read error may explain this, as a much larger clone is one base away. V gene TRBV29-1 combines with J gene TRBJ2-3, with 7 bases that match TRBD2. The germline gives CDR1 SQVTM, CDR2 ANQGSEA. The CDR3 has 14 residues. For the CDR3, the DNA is TGCAGCGTTACTATGGGGGGGTCTCAAGATGCGCAGTATTTT. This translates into CSVTMGGSQDAQYF.

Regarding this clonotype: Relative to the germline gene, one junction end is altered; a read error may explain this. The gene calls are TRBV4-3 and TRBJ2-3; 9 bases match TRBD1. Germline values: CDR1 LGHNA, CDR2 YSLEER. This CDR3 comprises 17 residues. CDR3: CSSSQTTGGSSTDTQYF. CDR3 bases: TGCTCCAGCAGCCAGACCACAGGGGGCTCTAGCACAGATACGCAGTATTTT.